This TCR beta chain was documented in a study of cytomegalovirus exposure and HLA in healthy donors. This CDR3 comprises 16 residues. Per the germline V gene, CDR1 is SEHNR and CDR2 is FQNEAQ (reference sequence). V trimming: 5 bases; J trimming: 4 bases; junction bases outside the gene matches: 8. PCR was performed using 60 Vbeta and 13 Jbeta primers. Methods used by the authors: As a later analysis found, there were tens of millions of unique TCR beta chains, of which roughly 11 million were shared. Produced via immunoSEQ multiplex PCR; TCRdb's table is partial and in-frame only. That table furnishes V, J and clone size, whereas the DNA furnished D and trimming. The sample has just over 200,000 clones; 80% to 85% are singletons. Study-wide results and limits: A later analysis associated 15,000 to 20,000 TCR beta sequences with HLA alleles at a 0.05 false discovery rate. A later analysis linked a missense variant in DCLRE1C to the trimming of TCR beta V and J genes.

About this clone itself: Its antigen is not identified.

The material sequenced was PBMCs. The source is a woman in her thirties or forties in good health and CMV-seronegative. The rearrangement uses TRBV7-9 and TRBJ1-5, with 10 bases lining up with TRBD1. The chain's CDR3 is CASSGQTGGKNQPQHF. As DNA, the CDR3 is TGTGCCAGCAGCGGGCAGACAGGGGGCAAAAATCAGCCCCAGCATTTT.